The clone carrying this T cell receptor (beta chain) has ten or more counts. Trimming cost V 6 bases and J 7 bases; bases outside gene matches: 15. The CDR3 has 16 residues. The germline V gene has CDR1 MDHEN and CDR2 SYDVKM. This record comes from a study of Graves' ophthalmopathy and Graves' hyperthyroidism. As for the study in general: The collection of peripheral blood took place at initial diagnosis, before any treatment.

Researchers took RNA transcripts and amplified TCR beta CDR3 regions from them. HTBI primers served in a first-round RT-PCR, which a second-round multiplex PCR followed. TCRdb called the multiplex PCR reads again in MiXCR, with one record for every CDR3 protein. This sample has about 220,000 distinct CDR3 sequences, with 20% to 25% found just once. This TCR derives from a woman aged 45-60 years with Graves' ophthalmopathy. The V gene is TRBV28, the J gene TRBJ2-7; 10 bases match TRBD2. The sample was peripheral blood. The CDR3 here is CASSLGRGTSVWEQYF. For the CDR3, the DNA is TGTGCCAGCAGCTTAGGTCGGGGGACTAGCGTATGGGAGCAGTACTTC.